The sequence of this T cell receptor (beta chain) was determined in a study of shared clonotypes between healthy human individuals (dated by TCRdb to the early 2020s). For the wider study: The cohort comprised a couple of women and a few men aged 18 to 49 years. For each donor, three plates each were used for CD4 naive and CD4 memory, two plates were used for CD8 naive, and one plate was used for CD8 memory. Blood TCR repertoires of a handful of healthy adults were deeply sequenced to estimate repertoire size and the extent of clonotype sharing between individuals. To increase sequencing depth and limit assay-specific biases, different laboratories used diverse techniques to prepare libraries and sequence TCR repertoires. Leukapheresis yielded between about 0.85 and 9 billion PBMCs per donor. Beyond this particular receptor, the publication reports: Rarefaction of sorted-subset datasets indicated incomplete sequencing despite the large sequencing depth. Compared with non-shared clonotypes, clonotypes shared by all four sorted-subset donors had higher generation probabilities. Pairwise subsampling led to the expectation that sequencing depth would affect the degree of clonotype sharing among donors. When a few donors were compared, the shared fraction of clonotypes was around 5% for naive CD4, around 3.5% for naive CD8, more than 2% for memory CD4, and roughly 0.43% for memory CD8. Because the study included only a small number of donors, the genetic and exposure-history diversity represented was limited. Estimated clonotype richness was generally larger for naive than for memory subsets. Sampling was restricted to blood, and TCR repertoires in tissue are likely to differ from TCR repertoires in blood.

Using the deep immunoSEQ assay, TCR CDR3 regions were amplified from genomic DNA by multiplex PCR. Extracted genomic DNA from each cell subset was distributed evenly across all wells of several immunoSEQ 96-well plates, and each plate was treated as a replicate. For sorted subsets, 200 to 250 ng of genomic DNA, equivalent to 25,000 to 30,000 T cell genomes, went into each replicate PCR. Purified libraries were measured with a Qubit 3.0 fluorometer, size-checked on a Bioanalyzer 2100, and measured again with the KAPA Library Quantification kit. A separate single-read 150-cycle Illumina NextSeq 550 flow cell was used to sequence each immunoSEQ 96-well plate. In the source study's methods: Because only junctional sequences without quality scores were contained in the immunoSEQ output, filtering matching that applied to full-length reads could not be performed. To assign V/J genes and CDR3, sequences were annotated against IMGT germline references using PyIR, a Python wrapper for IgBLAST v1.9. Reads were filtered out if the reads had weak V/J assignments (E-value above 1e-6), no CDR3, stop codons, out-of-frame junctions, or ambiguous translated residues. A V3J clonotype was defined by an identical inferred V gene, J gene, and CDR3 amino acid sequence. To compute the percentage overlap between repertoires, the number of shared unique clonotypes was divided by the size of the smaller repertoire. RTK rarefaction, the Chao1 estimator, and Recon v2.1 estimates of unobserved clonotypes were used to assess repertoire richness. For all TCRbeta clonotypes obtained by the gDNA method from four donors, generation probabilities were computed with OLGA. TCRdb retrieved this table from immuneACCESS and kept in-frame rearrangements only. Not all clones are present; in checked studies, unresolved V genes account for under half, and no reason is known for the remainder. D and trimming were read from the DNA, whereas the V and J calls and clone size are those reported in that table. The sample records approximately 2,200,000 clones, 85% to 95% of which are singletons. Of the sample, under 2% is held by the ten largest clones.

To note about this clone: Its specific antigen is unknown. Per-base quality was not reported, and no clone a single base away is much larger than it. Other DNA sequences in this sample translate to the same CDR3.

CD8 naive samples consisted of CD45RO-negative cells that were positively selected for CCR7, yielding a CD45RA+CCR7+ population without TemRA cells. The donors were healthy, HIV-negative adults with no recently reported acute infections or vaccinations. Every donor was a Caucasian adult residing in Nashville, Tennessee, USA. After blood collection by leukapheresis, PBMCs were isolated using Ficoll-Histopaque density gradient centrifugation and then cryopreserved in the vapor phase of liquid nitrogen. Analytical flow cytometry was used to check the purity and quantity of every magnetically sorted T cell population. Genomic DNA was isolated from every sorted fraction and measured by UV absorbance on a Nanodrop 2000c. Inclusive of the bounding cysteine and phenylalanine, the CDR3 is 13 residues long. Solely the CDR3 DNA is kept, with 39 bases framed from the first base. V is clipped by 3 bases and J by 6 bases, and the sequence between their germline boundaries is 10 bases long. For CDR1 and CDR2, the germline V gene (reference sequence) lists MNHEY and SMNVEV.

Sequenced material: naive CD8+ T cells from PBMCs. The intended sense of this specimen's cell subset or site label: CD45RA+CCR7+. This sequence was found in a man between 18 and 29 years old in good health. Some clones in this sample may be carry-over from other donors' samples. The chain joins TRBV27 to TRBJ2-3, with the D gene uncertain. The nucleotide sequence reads TGTGCCAGCAGTTTGCTGCAGTCCGATACGCAGTATTTT. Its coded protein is CASSLLQSDTQYF.